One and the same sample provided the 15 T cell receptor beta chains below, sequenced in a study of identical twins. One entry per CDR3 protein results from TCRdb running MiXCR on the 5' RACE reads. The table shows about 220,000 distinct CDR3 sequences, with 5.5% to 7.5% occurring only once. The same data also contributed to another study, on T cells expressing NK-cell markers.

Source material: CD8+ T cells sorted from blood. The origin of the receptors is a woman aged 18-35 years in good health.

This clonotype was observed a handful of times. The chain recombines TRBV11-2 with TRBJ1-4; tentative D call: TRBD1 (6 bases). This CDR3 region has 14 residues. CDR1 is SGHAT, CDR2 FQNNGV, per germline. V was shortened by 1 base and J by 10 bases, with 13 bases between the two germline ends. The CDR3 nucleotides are TGTGCCAGCAGCTTAGGGCAGGGGCGAGGAAAACTGTTTTTT. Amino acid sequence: CASSLGQGRGKLFF.

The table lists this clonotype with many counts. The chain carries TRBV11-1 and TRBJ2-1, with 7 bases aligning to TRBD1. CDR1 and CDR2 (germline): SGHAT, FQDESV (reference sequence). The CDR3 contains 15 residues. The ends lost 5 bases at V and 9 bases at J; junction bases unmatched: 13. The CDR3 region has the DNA TGTGCCAGCAGCACATCCGGGACCGACAGGGTTGAGCAGTTCTTC. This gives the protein CASSTSGTDRVEQFF.

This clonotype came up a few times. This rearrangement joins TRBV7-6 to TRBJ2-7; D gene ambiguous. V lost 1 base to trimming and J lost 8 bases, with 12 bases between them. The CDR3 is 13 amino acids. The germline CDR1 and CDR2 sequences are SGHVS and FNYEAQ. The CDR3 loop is CASSLDGLGQQYF. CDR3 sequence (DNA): TGTGCCAGCAGCTTAGACGGGTTGGGTCAGCAGTACTTC.

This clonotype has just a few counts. The DNA of the CDR3 is TGTGCCACCTCCACTAGCGGGGGAAGTGAGCAGTTCTTC. It translates to CATSTSGGSEQFF. The J gene is TRBJ2-1, the V gene TRBV15, with TRBD2 matching 11 bases. Germline V lookup: CDR1 LNHNV, CDR2 YYDKDF (reference sequence). The CDR3 length is 13 residues. V lost 8 bases to trimming and J lost 9 bases; unmatched junction nucleotides: 6.

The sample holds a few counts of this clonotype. The CDR3 DNA reads as TGTGCCAGTAGTATGGGGATAGCCAAAAACATTCAGTACTTC. Translation: CASSMGIAKNIQYF. This chain uses TRBV19 with TRBJ2-4; D remains ambiguous. The CDR3 contains 14 residues. The V end was cut by 3 bases, the J end by 0 bases, with 6 bases between. The germline V gene has CDR1 LNHDA and CDR2 SQIVND (reference sequence).

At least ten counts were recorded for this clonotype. The CDR3 loop reads CASGVGNQPQHF. The CDR3 DNA sequence: TGCGCCAGCGGGGTAGGCAATCAGCCCCAGCATTTT. The chain uses TRBV5-1 and TRBJ1-5; D unresolved. This CDR3 is built from 12 residues. Trimming cost V 7 bases and J 2 bases, with 7 bases left between them. Germline values: CDR1 SGHRS, CDR2 YFSETQ.

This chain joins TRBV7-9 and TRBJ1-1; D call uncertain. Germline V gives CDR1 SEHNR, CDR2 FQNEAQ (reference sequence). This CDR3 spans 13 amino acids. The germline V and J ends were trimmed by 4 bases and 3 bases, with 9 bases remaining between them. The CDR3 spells CASSSPLDTEAFF. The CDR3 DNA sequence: TGTGCCAGCAGCTCCCCGTTGGACACTGAAGCTTTCTTT.

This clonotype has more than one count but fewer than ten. In nucleotides, the CDR3 is TGCAGTGCTAGATTCGAGGGTCCCTACGAGCAGTACTTC. It translates to CSARFEGPYEQYF. This chain links TRBV20-1 with TRBJ2-7, with D perhaps matching TRBD2 (5 bases). The ends were cut back, 2 bases at V and 2 bases at J, with 10 bases in the middle. Germline CDR1 is DFQATT and CDR2 is SNEGSKA (reference sequence). CDR3 size: 13 residues.

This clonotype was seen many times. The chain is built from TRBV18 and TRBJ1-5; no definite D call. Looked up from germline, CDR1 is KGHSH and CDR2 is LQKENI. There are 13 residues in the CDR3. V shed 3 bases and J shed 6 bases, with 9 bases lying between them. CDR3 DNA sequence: TGTGCCAGCTCACCGGAGGTTTCTCAGCCCCAGCATTTT. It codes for CASSPEVSQPQHF.

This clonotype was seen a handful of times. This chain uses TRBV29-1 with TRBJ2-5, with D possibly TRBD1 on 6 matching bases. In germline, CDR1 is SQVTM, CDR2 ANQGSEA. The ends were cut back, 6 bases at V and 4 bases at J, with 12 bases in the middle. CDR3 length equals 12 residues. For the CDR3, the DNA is TGCAGCGTCCAGGGGACCGCAGAGACCCAGTACTTC. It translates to CSVQGTAETQYF.

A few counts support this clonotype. The CDR3 sequence: CASSQRQRAEQYF. In nucleotides, the CDR3 is TGTGCCAGCAGCCAACGACAGAGAGCTGAGCAGTACTTC. This chain uses TRBV3-1 with TRBJ2-7, with D possibly TRBD1 on 5 matching bases. This CDR3 is 13 amino acids long. Trimming removed 2 bases at V and 7 bases at J, with 12 bases between. Germline V CDR1 and CDR2: LGHDT, YNNKEL (reference sequence).

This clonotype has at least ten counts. CDR3 amino acids: CSAIGGSVKGSYNEQFF. The CDR3 bases are TGCAGTGCTATAGGTGGGAGTGTTAAAGGGTCCTACAATGAGCAGTTCTTC. This chain links TRBV20-1 with TRBJ2-1; a weak D match, TRBD2 (5 bases). The germline CDR1 and CDR2 sequences are DFQATT and SNEGSKA (reference sequence). This CDR3 region has 17 residues. V gave up 4 bases and J gave up 1 base, with 20 bases separating them.

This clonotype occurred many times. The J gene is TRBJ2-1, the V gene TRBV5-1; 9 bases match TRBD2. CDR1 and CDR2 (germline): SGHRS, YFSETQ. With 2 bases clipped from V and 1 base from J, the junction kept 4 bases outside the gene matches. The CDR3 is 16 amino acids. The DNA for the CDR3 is TGCGCCAGCAGCTTTAGCGGGAGTGGGTCCTACAATGAGCAGTTCTTC. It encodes CASSFSGSGSYNEQFF.

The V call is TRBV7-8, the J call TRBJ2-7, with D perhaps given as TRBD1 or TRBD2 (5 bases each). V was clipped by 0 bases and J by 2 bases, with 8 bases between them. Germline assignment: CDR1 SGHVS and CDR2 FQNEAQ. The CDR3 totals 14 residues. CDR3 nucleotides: TGTGCCAGCAGCTTAGCGGGACGGACCTACGAGCAGTACTTC. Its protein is CASSLAGRTYEQYF.

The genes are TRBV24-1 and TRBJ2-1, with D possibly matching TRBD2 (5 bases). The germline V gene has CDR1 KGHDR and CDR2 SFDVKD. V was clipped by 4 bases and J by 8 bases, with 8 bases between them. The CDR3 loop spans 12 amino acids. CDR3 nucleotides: TGTGCCACCAGTGACTTGGAGGATGAGCAGTTCTTC. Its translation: CATSDLEDEQFF.